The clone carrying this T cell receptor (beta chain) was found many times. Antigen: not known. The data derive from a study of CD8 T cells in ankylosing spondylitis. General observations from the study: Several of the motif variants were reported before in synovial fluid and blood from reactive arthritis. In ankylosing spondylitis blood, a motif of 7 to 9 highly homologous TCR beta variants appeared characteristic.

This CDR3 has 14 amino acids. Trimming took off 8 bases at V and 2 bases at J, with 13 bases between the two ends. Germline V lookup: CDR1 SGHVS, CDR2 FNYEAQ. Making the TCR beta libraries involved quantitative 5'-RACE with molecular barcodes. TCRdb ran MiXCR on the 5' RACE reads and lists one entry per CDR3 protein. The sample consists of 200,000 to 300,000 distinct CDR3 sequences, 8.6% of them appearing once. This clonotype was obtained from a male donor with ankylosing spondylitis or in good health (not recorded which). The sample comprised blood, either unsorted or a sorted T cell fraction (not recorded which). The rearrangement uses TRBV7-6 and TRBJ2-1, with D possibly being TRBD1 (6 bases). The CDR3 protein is CASGRTETYNEQFF. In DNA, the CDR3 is TGTGCCAGCGGGCGGACAGAGACCTACAATGAGCAGTTCTTC. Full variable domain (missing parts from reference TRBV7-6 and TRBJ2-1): GAGVSQSPRYKVTKRGQDVALRCDPISGHVSLYWYRQALGQGPEFLTYFNYEAQQDKSGLPNDRFSAERPEGSISTLTIQRTEQRDSAMYRCASGRTETYNEQFFGPGTRLTVL.